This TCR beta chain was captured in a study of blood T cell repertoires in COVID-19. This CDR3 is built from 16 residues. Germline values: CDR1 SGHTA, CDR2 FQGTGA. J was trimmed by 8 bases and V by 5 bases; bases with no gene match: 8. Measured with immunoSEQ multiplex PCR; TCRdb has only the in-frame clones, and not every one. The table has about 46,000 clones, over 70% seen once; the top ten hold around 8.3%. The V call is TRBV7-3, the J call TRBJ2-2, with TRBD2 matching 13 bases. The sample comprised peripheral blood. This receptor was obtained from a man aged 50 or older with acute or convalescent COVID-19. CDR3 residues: CASSPGTSGMSGELFF. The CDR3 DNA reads TGTGCCAGCAGCCCGGGGACTAGCGGGATGTCTGGGGAGCTGTTTTTT. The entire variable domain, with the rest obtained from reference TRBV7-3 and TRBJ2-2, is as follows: GAGVSQTPSNKVTEKGKYVELRCDPISGHTALYWYRQSLGQGPEFLIYFQGTGAADDSGLPNDRFFAVRPEGSVSTLKIQRTERGDSAVYLCASSPGTSGMSGELFFGEGSRLTVL.